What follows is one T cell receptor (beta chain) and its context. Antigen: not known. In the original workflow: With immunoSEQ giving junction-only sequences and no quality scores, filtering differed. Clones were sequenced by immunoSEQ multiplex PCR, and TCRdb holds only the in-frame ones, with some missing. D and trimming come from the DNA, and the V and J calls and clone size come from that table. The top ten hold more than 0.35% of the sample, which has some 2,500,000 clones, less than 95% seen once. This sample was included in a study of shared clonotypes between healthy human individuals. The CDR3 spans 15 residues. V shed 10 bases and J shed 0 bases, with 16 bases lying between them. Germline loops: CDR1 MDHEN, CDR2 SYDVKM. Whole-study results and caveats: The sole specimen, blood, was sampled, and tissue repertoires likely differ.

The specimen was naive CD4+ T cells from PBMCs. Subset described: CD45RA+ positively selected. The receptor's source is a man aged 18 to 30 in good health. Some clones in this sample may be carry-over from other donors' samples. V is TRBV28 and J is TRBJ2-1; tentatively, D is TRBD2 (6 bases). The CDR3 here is CATSVAGSSYNEQFF. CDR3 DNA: TGTGCCACTTCCGTCGCGGGGAGCTCCTACAATGAGCAGTTCTTC.